This TCR beta chain is from a study of cytomegalovirus exposure and HLA in healthy donors. The donors were part of the approximately 130-subject validation cohort, which stood apart from the approximately 700-subject first cohort. CDR3 length equals 18 residues. Germline assignment: CDR1 SGHRS and CDR2 YFSETQ. The V and J ends lost 3 bases and 2 bases, in that order; junction bases with no gene match: 9. Study conclusions and caveats: Investigators reported fewer than 200 TCR beta chains as tied to cytomegalovirus. That first-cohort TCR clusters tended to co-occur in the approximately 110 validation repertoires was found in a later analysis. Three CMV-associated chains proved CMV antigen-specific in vitro.

Produced via immunoSEQ multiplex PCR; TCRdb's table is partial and in-frame only. The sample lists about 250,000 clones; about 90% were seen once. Concerning this clone itself: Its antigen is not identified.

The origin of this receptor is a man between 18 and 35 years old in good health and CMV-seropositive. The V call is TRBV5-1, the J call TRBJ2-1, with 12 bases matching TRBD2. Sequencing input: PBMCs. The CDR3 loop is CASSSRTSGTYPYNEQFF. CDR3 coding DNA: TGCGCCAGCAGCTCCCGGACTAGCGGGACCTACCCCTACAATGAGCAGTTCTTC.